This T cell receptor beta chain stems from a study of OX40 agonist ivuxolimab in advanced cancers. Study-wide context: At 0.01 to 10 mg/kg, ivuxolimab was administered intravenously to patients every 2 weeks. Notes on the study in general: Expanded clones were, on average, more numerous among CD8+ T cells than CD4+. Some nonresponders also had low normalized T-cell clonal expansion.

Measured with immunoSEQ multiplex PCR; TCRdb has only the in-frame clones, and not every one. Of 60,000 to 70,000 clones in the sample, under 90% are singletons; the top ten hold more than 1%. Enrollment shut out patients with autoimmune disease history or systemic immunosuppression. This clone occurred once. Its antigen is unknown. The germline V gene encodes CDR1 SGHRS and CDR2 YFSETQ. This CDR3 has 16 residues. The V gene lost 4 bases and the J gene lost 0 bases, with 11 bases spanning the gap. The chain links TRBV5-1 to TRBJ2-6; possible D gene TRBD1, 5 bases. The TCR sequence derives from an adult with an advanced solid tumor such as melanoma, head and neck, liver or kidney cancer. This specimen consisted of CD4+ or CD8+ T cells sorted from blood, obtained in a trial of the OX40 agonist ivuxolimab. CDR3 in DNA: TGCGCCAGCAGCCCTGGACAACCCTCTGGGGCCAACGTCCTGACTTTC. Translating gives CASSPGQPSGANVLTF. The complete variable domain, with remaining parts taken from reference TRBV5-1 and TRBJ2-6, reads KAGVTQTPRYLIKTRGQQVTLSCSPISGHRSVSWYQQTPGQGLQFLFEYFSETQRNKGNFPGRFSGRQFSNSRSEMNVSTLELGDSALYLCASSPGQPSGANVLTFGAGSRLTVL.